Sequencing of this T cell receptor beta chain was carried out in a study of human T cells and chemical hapten exposure. Overall study: Each patient's scalp received weekly diphenylcyclopropenone throughout the approximately 25-week study.

The time point is: patch test 2, 6 weeks after DPC sensitization. Treatment here: therapeutic diphenylcyclopropenone sensitization with weekly scalp DPC. Donation of samples came from alopecia patients who were 18 to 70 years old and suitable for DPC. In germline, CDR1 is SGHRS, CDR2 YFSETQ. Losses at the gene ends were 4 bases for V and 2 bases for J; bases not matched to a gene: 7. The CDR3 contains 16 residues. TCRdb re-called the RACE reads with MiXCR, one entry per CDR3 protein. The sample lists some 90,000 distinct CDR3 sequences; roughly 11% were seen once. Broader study findings: There was no change with DPC sensitization in TCRs above 1 in 1000 frequency. There was a positive correlation between PT1 expanded TCR counts and patch test score.

The table lists this clonotype with many counts. Its target is not known. The sequenced sample was whole blood, obtained in connection with sensitization to the hapten diphenylcyclopropenone (DPC). The V and J genes are TRBV5-1 and TRBJ2-2, with 8 bases lining up with TRBD1. The source is a woman aged 40 to 50 with alopecia areata. Some clones in this sample may be carry-over from other donors' samples. The CDR3 region is CASSPGQGLNTGELFF. As DNA, the CDR3 is TGCGCCAGCAGCCCCGGACAGGGTCTCAACACCGGGGAGCTGTTTTTT. The full variable domain, with the rest looked up from reference TRBV5-1 and TRBJ2-2, is KAGVTQTPRYLIKTRGQQVTLSCSPISGHRSVSWYQQTPGQGLQFLFEYFSETQRNKGNFPGRFSGRQFSNSRSEMNVSTLELGDSALYLCASSPGQGLNTGELFFGEGSRLTVL.